This entry lists 18 T cell receptor beta chains sequenced from one sample in a study of blood T cell repertoires in COVID-19. Profiling relied on immunoSEQ multiplex PCR, and the TCRdb table lists in-frame clones only, not all of them. Of 300,000 or so clones in the sample, approximately 86% are singletons; the top ten hold 1% to 1.5%. The sequencing input was peripheral blood. Source of these receptors: a man between 65 and 85 years old with acute or convalescent COVID-19.

The rearrangement joins TRBV6-5 to TRBJ2-1; D unresolved. V shed 4 bases and J shed 8 bases, with 9 bases lying between them. From germline, CDR1 is MNHEY and CDR2 SVGAGI. The CDR3 loop spans 12 amino acids. CDR3 amino acids: CASSSRPDEQFF. The CDR3 nucleotides read TGTGCCAGCAGTTCCCGTCCGGATGAGCAGTTCTTC.

This chain connects TRBV11-2 to TRBJ1-6; D may be TRBD1 (5 bases). Trimming removed 1 base at V and 4 bases at J, with 11 bases between. CDR1 is SGHAT, CDR2 FQNNGV, per germline. CDR3 length: 16 residues. Here the CDR3 reads CASSLALRQYNSPLHF. The CDR3 coding sequence is TGTGCCAGCAGCTTAGCCCTCAGACAGTATAATTCACCCCTCCACTTT. Full variable domain (remainder filled in from reference TRBV11-2 and TRBJ1-6): EAGVAQSPRYKIIEKRQSVAFWCNPISGHATLYWYQQILGQGPKLLIQFQNNGVVDDSQLPKDRFSAERLKGVDSTLKIQPAKLEDSAVYLCASSLALRQYNSPLHFGNGTRLTVT.

This sequence joins TRBV5-1 and TRBJ2-5; 11 positions match TRBD1. J lost 4 bases, V lost 5 bases, and 4 bases had no gene match. This CDR3 contains 14 residues. Germline CDR1 is SGHRS and CDR2 is YFSETQ. Here the CDR3 reads CASRGTGGLETQYF. In nucleotides, the CDR3 is TGCGCCAGCAGAGGGACAGGGGGTTTAGAGACCCAGTACTTC.

The chain couples TRBV5-6 to TRBJ2-7, with 7 bases that match TRBD1. The trim removed 2 bases at V and 4 bases at J, leaving 6 bases unmatched. Looked up from germline, CDR1 is SGHDT and CDR2 is YYEEEE. CDR3 length: 14 residues. For the CDR3, the DNA is TGTGCCAGCAGCTTCGACAGGGTCTCGTACGAGCAGTACTTC. This gives the protein CASSFDRVSYEQYF.

This clone was seen only a few times. The chain links TRBV12-3 or TRBV12-4 to TRBJ2-1; D is ambiguous. This CDR3 comprises 13 residues. Trimming cost V 5 bases and J 4 bases, with 9 bases left between them. CDR3 amino acids: CASSPELYNEQFF. CDR3 DNA sequence: TGTGCCAGCAGTCCGGAACTATACAATGAGCAGTTCTTC.

The V and J genes are TRBV6-2 or TRBV6-3 and TRBJ1-5; D not resolved. V lost 2 bases, J lost 7 bases, and 9 bases lay in between. The CDR3 is 13 amino acids. Germline loops: CDR1 MNHEY, CDR2 SVGEGT. CDR3 nucleotide sequence: TGTGCCAGCAGTTACACCATGAGCCAGCCCCAGCATTTT. The encoded protein is CASSYTMSQPQHF.

This chain uses TRBV15 with TRBJ1-1; no clear D. The CDR3 is 13 residues long. Trimming took off 6 bases at V and 5 bases at J, with 13 bases between the two ends. From germline, CDR1 is LNHNV and CDR2 YYDKDF (reference sequence). CDR3 amino acids: CATRDSQGTEAFF. The CDR3, as DNA: TGTGCCACCAGGGACTCCCAAGGGACTGAAGCTTTCTTT.

The rearrangement links TRBV4-3 to TRBJ1-5; no definite D call. The CDR3 loop spans 16 amino acids. V lost 0 bases and J lost 4, with 13 bases in between. The germline CDR1 and CDR2 sequences are LGHNA and YSLEER. CDR3 protein: CASSQDLNMVNQPQHF. The CDR3 DNA reads as TGCGCCAGCAGCCAAGATCTTAACATGGTTAATCAGCCCCAGCATTTT.

Only a few counts were recorded for this clone. The chain combines TRBV10-3 with TRBJ1-5, with D uncertain. Between the trimmed V and J ends, which lost 2 bases and 1 base, there was a span of 18 bases. Germline loops: CDR1 ENHRY, CDR2 SYGVKD. This CDR3 has 18 residues. This chain's CDR3 is CAISELFGGIRSNQPQHF. Written as DNA, the CDR3 is TGTGCCATCAGTGAGCTTTTCGGAGGGATACGGAGCAATCAGCCCCAGCATTTT.

The chain links TRBV4-1 to TRBJ1-5; TRBD1 might be the D (6 bases). Trimming cost V 3 bases and J 0 bases, with 12 bases left between them. The V gene's germline CDR1 is MGHRA and CDR2 YSYEKL. The CDR3 has 16 residues. The CDR3 region has the DNA TGCGCCAGCAGCCACCAGACAGGAACTAGCAATCAGCCCCAGCATTTT. Residues: CASSHQTGTSNQPQHF.

The rearrangement joins TRBV6-5 to TRBJ1-2; tentative D call: TRBD1 (5 bases). The germline CDR1 and CDR2 sequences are MNHEY and SVGAGI. The CDR3 consists of 13 residues. Trimming pared 10 bases from V and 5 bases from J, leaving 17 bases between. The CDR3 DNA reads TGTGCCAACGGCGAAACCACAGGATATGGCTACACCTTC. Residues: CANGETTGYGYTF.

The chain employs TRBV7-2 and TRBJ2-5; 13 bases match TRBD2. This CDR3 contains 16 residues. With 2 bases clipped from V and 5 bases from J, the junction kept 5 bases outside the gene matches. From germline, CDR1 is SGHTA and CDR2 FQGNSA. The CDR3 region is CASSLTSGGARETQYF. CDR3 nucleotides: TGTGCCAGCAGCTTAACTAGCGGGGGGGCCAGGGAGACCCAGTACTTC. The variable domain in full, with the rest retrieved from reference TRBV7-2 and TRBJ2-5, is GAGVSQSPSNKVTEKGKDVELRCDPISGHTALYWYRQSLGQGLEFLIYFQGNSAPDKSGLPSDRFSAERTGGSVSTLTIQRTQQEDSAVYLCASSLTSGGARETQYFGPGTRLLVL.

V usage is TRBV5-8 and J usage is TRBJ2-5; no firm D call. The CDR3 covers 12 residues. With 7 bases removed from V and 5 bases from J, the gap between germline ends came to 12 bases. CDR1 SGHTS and CDR2 YDEGEE come from the germline V gene. In nucleotides, the CDR3 is TGTGCCAGCCGACGTGGAGTGGAGACCCAGTACTTC. This translates into CASRRGVETQYF.

V usage is TRBV5-1 and J usage is TRBJ1-1, with TRBD1 as a possible D gene (5 bases). Trimming shortened V by 1 base and J by 0 bases, and 10 bases separated the two germline ends. Germline loops: CDR1 SGHRS, CDR2 YFSETQ. This CDR3 contains 15 residues. The CDR3 region has the DNA TGCGCCAGCAGCTTGAGGCCAGGGATGAACACTGAAGCTTTCTTT. Its protein is CASSLRPGMNTEAFF.

This chain links TRBV28 with TRBJ1-2; 9 bases agree with TRBD1. The CDR3 extends over 15 amino acids. The trim removed 5 bases at V and 3 bases at J, leaving 7 bases unmatched. CDR1 and CDR2 from the germline V gene are MDHEN and SYDVKM. The chain's CDR3 is CASSPGDRVDYGYTF. In DNA, the CDR3 is TGTGCCAGCAGTCCCGGGGACAGGGTTGACTATGGCTACACCTTC.

The rearrangement links TRBV28 to TRBJ2-5, with a tentative D call TRBD1 (5 bases). V dropped 6 bases and J dropped 5 bases, with 19 bases sitting between them. Germline CDR1 is MDHEN and CDR2 is SYDVKM. The CDR3 covers 15 residues. The CDR3 DNA sequence: TGTGCCAGCAGCTCTTTGGGCAGGGCAGGGGAGACCCAGTACTTC. Its protein is CASSSLGRAGETQYF.

This chain connects TRBV18 to TRBJ2-7; tentative D call: TRBD2 (6 bases). This CDR3 contains 13 residues. V shed 3 bases and J shed 3 bases, with 9 bases lying between them. The V gene's germline CDR1 is KGHSH and CDR2 LQKENI. The CDR3 is CASSPQGGYEQYF. The CDR3 DNA is TGTGCCAGCTCACCCCAGGGAGGCTACGAGCAGTACTTC. The complete variable domain, with remaining parts taken from reference TRBV18 and TRBJ2-7, reads NAGVMQNPRHLVRRRGQEARLRCSPMKGHSHVYWYRQLPEEGLKFMVYLQKENIIDESGMPKERFSAEFPKEGPSILRIQQVVRGDSAAYFCASSPQGGYEQYFGPGTRLTVT.

The chain joins TRBV28 to TRBJ2-7; TRBD2 agrees at 7 bases. The CDR3 length is 18 residues. CDR1 and CDR2 (germline): MDHEN, SYDVKM. V dropped 1 base and J dropped 5; count of bases not matched to a gene: 17. In nucleotides, the CDR3 is TGTGCCAGCAGTTTATACGGGCTAGCGGCCCCCCCGGGTAACGAGCAGTACTTC. Encoded protein: CASSLYGLAAPPGNEQYF. Looking up the rest from reference TRBV28 and TRBJ2-7 gives the full variable domain: DVKVTQSSRYLVKRTGEKVFLECVQDMDHENMFWYRQDPGLGLRLIYFSYDVKMKEKGDIPEGYSVSREKKERFSLILESASTNQTSMYLCASSLYGLAAPPGNEQYFGPGTRLTVT.